The next 25 T cell receptor beta chains were all read from a single sample in a study of spatial heterogeneity in lung cancer. Time point in this sample: blood at routine non-recurrence follow-up after resection. TCRdb fed the 5' RACE reads into MiXCR, producing one record per CDR3 protein. The sample includes around 45,000 distinct CDR3 sequences, around 21% of them seen just once. Sequences were derived from PBMCs, sampled at follow-up. These receptors were obtained from a female donor with early-stage non-small cell lung cancer.

This clonotype has at least ten counts. The chain carries TRBV19 and TRBJ2-7; D is possibly TRBD2 (5 bases). V dropped 3 bases and J dropped 7 bases, with 13 bases sitting between them. The CDR3 sequence is 13 residues long. Germline V gene sequence: CDR1 LNHDA, CDR2 SQIVND (reference sequence). CDR3 coding DNA: TGTGCCAGTAGTATTTTTGCTGGGGAGGAGCAGTACTTC. Translation: CASSIFAGEEQYF.

There are many counts of this clonotype. J is TRBJ2-3 and V is TRBV11-2; D uncertain. V was trimmed by 3 bases and J by 1 base, leaving 8 bases between them. The CDR3 extends over 14 amino acids. CDR1 SGHAT and CDR2 FQNNGV come from the germline V gene. Here the CDR3 reads CASSLPLGTDTQYF. The DNA for the CDR3 is TGTGCCAGCAGCTTGCCCCTGGGCACAGATACGCAGTATTTT.

This clonotype occurred a few times. V gene TRBV5-5 combines with J gene TRBJ2-1, with D perhaps given as TRBD1 or TRBD2 (5 bases each). V was cut by 4 bases and J by 4 bases, with 15 bases left in between. The CDR3 has 15 residues. Germline V gene sequence: CDR1 SGHKS, CDR2 YYEKEE (reference sequence). The CDR3 DNA sequence: TGTGCCAGCAGCCCTGGGGCGGGTCTATACAATGAGCAGTTCTTC. Protein product: CASSPGAGLYNEQFF.

This clonotype has more than one count but fewer than ten. The CDR3 region is CASSLKSRPNTEAFF. CDR3 bases: TGTGCCAGCAGTTTAAAGTCTCGTCCGAACACTGAAGCTTTCTTT. The chain couples TRBV27 to TRBJ1-1; D not certain. In germline, CDR1 is MNHEY, CDR2 SMNVEV (reference sequence). Trimming shortened V by 2 bases and J by 1 base, and 11 bases separated the two germline ends. The CDR3 length is 15 residues.

The rearrangement uses TRBV5-1 and TRBJ1-1, with a possible D match to TRBD1 (5 bases). CDR1 is SGHRS and CDR2 is YFSETQ in the germline V gene. This CDR3 has 14 residues. Trimming pared 4 bases from V and 1 base from J, leaving 11 bases between. In DNA, the CDR3 is TGCGCCAGCAGCAGTGACAGACCGAACACTGAAGCTTTCTTT. Residues: CASSSDRPNTEAFF.

This clonotype was picked up a small number of times. The rearrangement uses TRBV7-9 and TRBJ1-1, with unresolved D. The CDR3 extends over 11 amino acids. V was trimmed by 3 bases and J by 7 bases, leaving 6 bases between them. Germline V gene data show CDR1 as SEHNR and CDR2 as FQNEAQ (reference sequence). The CDR3: CASSFANEAFF. In DNA form, the CDR3 reads TGTGCCAGCAGCTTTGCAAATGAAGCTTTCTTT.

J is TRBJ2-2 and V is TRBV7-8; maybe TRBD2 (5 bases). Trimming took off 6 bases at V and 6 bases at J, with 14 bases between the two ends. Per the germline V gene, CDR1 is SGHVS and CDR2 is FQNEAQ. The CDR3 has 14 residues. As DNA, the CDR3 is TGTGCCAGCAGGTCGCGTACTAGATCCGGGGAGCTGTTTTTT. Translating gives CASRSRTRSGELFF.

The V and J genes are TRBV11-2 and TRBJ2-7, with a tentative D call TRBD2 (5 bases). This CDR3 is built from 13 residues. V was pared by 5 bases and J by 0 bases, with 8 bases between. Germline V gives CDR1 SGHAT, CDR2 FQNNGV. The CDR3 DNA reads TGTGCCAGCAGCCCTGGGAGCTCCTACGAGCAGTACGTC. This encodes CASSPGSSYEQYV.

The sample holds a few counts of this clonotype. The rearrangement uses TRBV10-3 and TRBJ2-1; D not certain. Deletions cut 0 bases from V and 4 bases from J, with 4 bases between. The CDR3 has 13 residues. Germline V gives CDR1 ENHRY, CDR2 SYGVKD. This CDR3 reads CAISESQYNEQFF. The CDR3 bases are TGTGCCATCAGTGAGTCACAATACAATGAGCAGTTCTTC.

This chain uses TRBV7-2 with TRBJ2-1, with TRBD1 as a possible D gene (5 bases). V gave up 6 bases and J gave up 2 bases, with 11 bases separating them. The CDR3 loop spans 14 amino acids. Germline CDR1 SGHTA, CDR2 FQGNSA. The CDR3 region is CASRPRVTYNEQFF. CDR3 nucleotides: TGTGCCAGCAGACCCAGGGTCACCTACAATGAGCAGTTCTTC.

The chain employs TRBV14 and TRBJ1-2; a possible D gene is TRBD1 (6 bases). This CDR3 spans 14 amino acids. Germline V CDR1 and CDR2: SGHDN, FVKESK. With 1 base removed from V and 4 bases from J, the gap between germline ends came to 10 bases. DNA of the CDR3: TGTGCCAGCAGCCAAGCCTCAGGGGTCTATGGCTACACCTTC. Translation gives CASSQASGVYGYTF.

Only a few counts were recorded for this clonotype. The chain uses TRBV11-2 and TRBJ1-2; D perhaps matches TRBD1 (6 bases). Germline values: CDR1 SGHAT, CDR2 FQNNGV. The CDR3 extends over 12 amino acids. The V end lost 5 bases, the J end lost 7 bases, and 11 bases lay between the germline ends. The CDR3 DNA reads TGTGCCAGCAGCAACCTCAGGGGTGGCTACACCTTC. Amino acid sequence: CASSNLRGGYTF.

The V and J genes are TRBV4-1 and TRBJ1-3, with D perhaps matching TRBD1 (5 bases). Germline values: CDR1 MGHRA, CDR2 YSYEKL. The CDR3 contains 17 residues. V lost 1 base and J lost 0, with 13 bases in between. The CDR3 protein is CASSQGPVGGSGNTIYF. As DNA, the CDR3 is TGCGCCAGCAGCCAAGGGCCAGTGGGGGGCTCTGGAAACACCATATATTTT.

This clonotype was detected a few times. V usage is TRBV6-5 and J usage is TRBJ2-2; D perhaps matches TRBD2 (7 bases). V was clipped by 8 bases and J by 1 base, with 14 bases between them. CDR3 length equals 15 residues. Germline lookup yields CDR1 MNHEY and CDR2 SVGAGI. In DNA form, the CDR3 reads TGTGCCAGCCGAAGGGGGGGGCGGAACACCGGGGAGCTGTTTTTT. It is translated as CASRRGGRNTGELFF.

This clonotype was counted many times. The CDR3 is CASSFYREEETQYF. CDR3 sequence (DNA): TGCGCCAGCAGCTTCTACAGGGAAGAAGAGACCCAGTACTTC. The gene calls are TRBV5-1 and TRBJ2-5; tentatively, D is TRBD1 (6 bases). V was shortened by 2 bases and J by 3 bases, with 11 bases between the two germline ends. The CDR3 sequence is 14 residues long. CDR1 is SGHRS and CDR2 is YFSETQ in the germline V gene.

In its sample, this clonotype was seen a few times. This rearrangement joins TRBV3-1 to TRBJ1-1; 7 nucleotides agree with TRBD1. CDR3 length equals 14 residues. Germline loops: CDR1 LGHDT, CDR2 YNNKEL (reference sequence). The junction had 5 bases not matched to a gene; V was cut back by 3 bases and J by 4 bases. CDR3 DNA sequence: TGTGCCAGCAGCCAGAGGGGGCTGGGCACTGAAGCTTTCTTT. Encoded protein: CASSQRGLGTEAFF.

This clonotype was observed a few times. The CDR3 DNA follows: TGTGCCAGCAGTTACTCGATGGACCCCGGCCAGGGGGATACAGATACGCAGTATTTT. Residues: CASSYSMDPGQGDTDTQYF. The chain links TRBV6-6 to TRBJ2-3, with 7 bases fitting TRBD1. Germline CDR1 reads MNHNY; CDR2 reads SVGAGI (reference sequence). This CDR3 is 19 amino acids long. The J segment lost 3 bases and the V segment lost 0 bases, leaving 15 bases of the junction unmatched.

The V call is TRBV20-1, the J call TRBJ2-3; D possibly corresponds to TRBD2 (5 bases). V lost 5 bases and J 0 bases, leaving 21 bases between the germline ends. The CDR3 covers 17 residues. Germline CDR1 is DFQATT and CDR2 is SNEGSKA (reference sequence). CDR3 residues: CSALPLRTDPSTDTQYF. Here the CDR3 DNA reads TGCAGTGCTCTCCCCCTCCGGACTGACCCGAGCACAGATACGCAGTATTTT.

This clonotype was seen only a few times. The V call is TRBV6-5, the J call TRBJ1-2, with a weak D call TRBD1 (5 bases). V lost 4 bases and J lost 6, with 15 bases in between. There are 14 residues in the CDR3. Germline lookup yields CDR1 MNHEY and CDR2 SVGAGI. The CDR3 nucleotides are TGTGCCAGCAGTTGGAGTGGGGGAAGGAATGGCTACACCTTC. Its protein is CASSWSGGRNGYTF.

This clonotype has a count of ten or more. This chain connects TRBV3-1 to TRBJ2-3; D possibly corresponds to TRBD2 (5 bases). This CDR3 spans 15 amino acids. Trimming stripped 4 bases from V and 1 base from J, with 12 bases between. Per germline, CDR1 LGHDT and CDR2 YNNKEL (reference sequence). The CDR3 spells CASSRPREGTDTQYF. CDR3 nucleotide sequence: TGTGCCAGCAGCCGGCCCCGGGAAGGCACAGATACGCAGTATTTT.

CDR3 nucleotide sequence: TGTGCCAGCAGCCAGACTAGCGGTGTAGGAGATACGCAGTATTTT. It specifies CASSQTSGVGDTQYF. The V and J genes are TRBV3-1 and TRBJ2-3, with 9 nucleotides matching TRBD2. V was pared by 3 bases and J by 5 bases, with 6 bases of the junction left unmatched. The CDR3 consists of 15 residues. Germline loops: CDR1 LGHDT, CDR2 YNNKEL (reference sequence).

The chain is built from TRBV10-3 and TRBJ1-1, with D possibly being TRBD1 (5 bases). The V and J ends lost 4 bases and 5 bases respectively, with 11 bases between them. The CDR3 loop spans 13 amino acids. Germline V gene lookup returns CDR1 ENHRY and CDR2 SYGVKD. The CDR3 region is CAISVGGRTEAFF. CDR3 nucleotide sequence: TGTGCCATCAGTGTTGGGGGAAGAACTGAAGCTTTCTTT.

In this sample, this clonotype turned up many times. The chain uses TRBV20-1 and TRBJ2-5; D is undetermined. This CDR3 spans 13 amino acids. CDR1 and CDR2 from the germline V gene are DFQATT and SNEGSKA (reference sequence). Between the trimmed V and J ends, which lost 4 bases and 4 bases, there was a span of 13 bases. CDR3 amino acids: CSAIPNGVETQYF. The DNA of the CDR3 is TGCAGTGCTATCCCGAATGGGGTAGAGACCCAGTACTTC.

The rearrangement uses TRBV6-5 and TRBJ1-2; possibly TRBD1 for D (5 bases). The V gene's germline CDR1 is MNHEY and CDR2 SVGAGI. The CDR3 runs 12 residues. The V end lost 5 bases, the J end lost 8 bases, and 12 bases lay between the germline ends. The CDR3 reads CASSRGEHGYTF. For the CDR3, the DNA is TGTGCCAGCAGTCGAGGGGAGCACGGCTACACCTTC.

The rearrangement joins TRBV19 to TRBJ1-1, with D unresolved. This CDR3 region has 11 residues. V lost 7 bases and J 4 bases, leaving 7 bases between the germline ends. Germline V gene sequence: CDR1 LNHDA, CDR2 SQIVND (reference sequence). CDR3 in DNA: TGTGCCAGTACAACGGTCACTGAAGCTTTCTTT. This codes for CASTTVTEAFF.